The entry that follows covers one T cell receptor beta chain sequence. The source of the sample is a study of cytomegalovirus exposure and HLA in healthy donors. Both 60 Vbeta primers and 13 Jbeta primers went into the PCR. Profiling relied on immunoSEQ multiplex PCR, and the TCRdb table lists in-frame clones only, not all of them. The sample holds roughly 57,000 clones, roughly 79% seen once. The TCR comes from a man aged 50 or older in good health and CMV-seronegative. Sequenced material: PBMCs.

The CDR3 region has the DNA TGTGCCAGCATTGCCGGGACAGGGAAATTCTACGAGCAGTACTTC. This gives the protein CASIAGTGKFYEQYF. This chain links TRBV6-1 with TRBJ2-7, with TRBD1 matching 9 bases. The CDR3 is 15 residues long. V was clipped by 7 bases and J by 3 bases; unmatched bases: 10. The germline CDR1 and CDR2 sequences are MNHNS and SASEGT.